The clone carrying this TCR beta chain has more than one count but fewer than ten. Enrollees, about 18 to 90 years old, lived in 24 US areas. The data are from a study of blood T cell repertoires in COVID-19. As for the study in general: T cells, B-cell-depleted T cells, or PBMCs provided the cDNA or gDNA that served as material.

There are 13 residues in the CDR3. Germline-derived CDR1 and CDR2 are LGHDT and YNNKEL (reference sequence). Trimming took off 5 bases at V and 3 bases at J, with 11 bases between the two ends. Profiled with immunoSEQ multiplex PCR; TCRdb holds only in-frame clones, not every one. The sample yields about 170,000 clones, 79% seen once. The receptor was derived from a woman in her sixties or seventies in a cohort exposed to, infected with or recovered from COVID-19 (not recorded which). Specimen: PBMCs or T cells enriched from blood (not recorded which). The V call is TRBV3-1 (or the pseudogene TRBV3-2), the J call TRBJ2-7; tentative D call: TRBD1 (6 bases). The CDR3 reads CASSNLRGYEQYF. The DNA of the CDR3 is TGTGCCAGCAGCAACCTCAGGGGCTACGAGCAGTACTTC.